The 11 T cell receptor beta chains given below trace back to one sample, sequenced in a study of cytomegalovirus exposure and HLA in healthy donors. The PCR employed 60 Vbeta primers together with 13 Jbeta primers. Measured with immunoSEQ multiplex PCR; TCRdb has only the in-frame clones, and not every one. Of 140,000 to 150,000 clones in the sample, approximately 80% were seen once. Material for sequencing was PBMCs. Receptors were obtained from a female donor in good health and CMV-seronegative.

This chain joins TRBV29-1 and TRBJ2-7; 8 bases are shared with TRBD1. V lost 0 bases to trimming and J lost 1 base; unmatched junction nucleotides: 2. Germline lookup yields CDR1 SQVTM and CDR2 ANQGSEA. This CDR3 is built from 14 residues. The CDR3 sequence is CSVEDDRGSYEQYF. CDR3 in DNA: TGCAGCGTTGAAGATGACAGGGGATCCTACGAGCAGTACTTC.

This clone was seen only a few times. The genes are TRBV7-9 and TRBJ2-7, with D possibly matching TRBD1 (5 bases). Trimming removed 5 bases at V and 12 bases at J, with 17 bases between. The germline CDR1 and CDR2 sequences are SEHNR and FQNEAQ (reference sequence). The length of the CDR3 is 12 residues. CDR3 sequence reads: CASSHEAGYTYF. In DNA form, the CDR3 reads TGTGCCAGCAGCCATGAAGCAGGGTACACGTACTTC.

The CDR3 reads CASSQAQTGPNTEAFF. The CDR3 DNA sequence: TGCGCCAGCAGCCAAGCCCAGACAGGGCCGAACACTGAAGCTTTCTTT. The chain links TRBV4-1 to TRBJ1-1; 7 bases are shared with TRBD1. The CDR3 is 16 residues long. J lost 1 base, V lost 1 base, and 6 bases had no gene match. Germline V CDR1 and CDR2: MGHRA, YSYEKL.

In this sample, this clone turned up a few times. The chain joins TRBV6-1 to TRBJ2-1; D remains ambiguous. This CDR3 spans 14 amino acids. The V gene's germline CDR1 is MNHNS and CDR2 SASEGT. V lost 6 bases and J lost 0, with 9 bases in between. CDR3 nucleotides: TGTGCCAGCAGGTTTGGCGGCTCCTACAATGAGCAGTTCTTC. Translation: CASRFGGSYNEQFF.

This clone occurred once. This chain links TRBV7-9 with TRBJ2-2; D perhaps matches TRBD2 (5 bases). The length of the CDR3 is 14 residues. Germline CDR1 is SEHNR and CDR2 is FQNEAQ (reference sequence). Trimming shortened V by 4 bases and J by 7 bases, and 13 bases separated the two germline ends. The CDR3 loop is CASSSPTGVGELFF. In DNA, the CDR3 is TGTGCCAGCAGCTCCCCAACCGGGGTCGGGGAGCTGTTTTTT.

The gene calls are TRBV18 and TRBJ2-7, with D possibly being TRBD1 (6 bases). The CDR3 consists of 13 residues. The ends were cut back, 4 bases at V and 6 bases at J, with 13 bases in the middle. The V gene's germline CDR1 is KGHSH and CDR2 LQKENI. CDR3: CASSQGDVSEQYF. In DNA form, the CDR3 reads TGTGCCAGCTCACAGGGGGACGTCAGCGAGCAGTACTTC.

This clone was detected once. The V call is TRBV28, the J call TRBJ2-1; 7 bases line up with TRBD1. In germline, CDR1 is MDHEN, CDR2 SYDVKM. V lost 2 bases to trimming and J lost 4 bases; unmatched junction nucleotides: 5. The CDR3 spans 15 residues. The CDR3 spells CASSLGGTVYNEQFF. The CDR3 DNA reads TGTGCCAGCAGTTTAGGTGGGACAGTGTACAATGAGCAGTTCTTC.

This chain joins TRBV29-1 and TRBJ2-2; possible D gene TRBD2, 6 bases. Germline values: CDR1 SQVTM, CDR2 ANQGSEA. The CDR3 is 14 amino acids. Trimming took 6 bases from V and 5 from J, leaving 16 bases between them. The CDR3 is CSVASGGMTGELFF. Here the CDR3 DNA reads TGCAGCGTGGCCTCCGGGGGAATGACCGGGGAGCTGTTTTTT.

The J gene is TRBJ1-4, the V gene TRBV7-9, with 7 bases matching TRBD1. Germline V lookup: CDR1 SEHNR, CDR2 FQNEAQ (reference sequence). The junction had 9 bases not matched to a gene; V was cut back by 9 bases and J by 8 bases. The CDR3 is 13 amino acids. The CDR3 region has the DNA TGTGCCAGTGGGACAGCACGACGGGAAAAACTGTTTTTT. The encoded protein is CASGTARREKLFF.

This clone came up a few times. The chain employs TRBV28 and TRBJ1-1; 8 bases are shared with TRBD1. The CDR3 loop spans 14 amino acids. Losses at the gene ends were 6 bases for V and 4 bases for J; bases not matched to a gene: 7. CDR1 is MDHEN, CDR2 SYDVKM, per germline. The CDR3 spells CASSPTGVGTEAFF. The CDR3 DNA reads TGTGCCAGCAGCCCGACAGGGGTCGGCACTGAAGCTTTCTTT. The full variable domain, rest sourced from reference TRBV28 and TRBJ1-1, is DVKVTQSSRYLVKRTGEKVFLECVQDMDHENMFWYRQDPGLGLRLIYFSYDVKMKEKGDIPEGYSVSREKKERFSLILESASTNQTSMYLCASSPTGVGTEAFFGQGTRLTVV.

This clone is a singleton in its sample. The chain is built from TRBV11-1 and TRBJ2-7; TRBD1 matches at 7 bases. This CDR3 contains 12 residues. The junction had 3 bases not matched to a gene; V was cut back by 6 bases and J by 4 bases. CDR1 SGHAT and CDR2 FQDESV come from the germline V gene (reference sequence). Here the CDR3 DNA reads TGTGCCAGCAGGACAGGGCCGTACGAGCAGTACTTC. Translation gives CASRTGPYEQYF.